The 30 T cell receptor beta chains below were found in one sample sequenced in a study of T-cell reconstitution after alpha-beta-depleted transplantation in children. Researchers prepared the TCRbeta library using unique molecular identifiers, the study reports. Using its own MiXCR run on the PCR reads, TCRdb lists one record per CDR3 protein. The profile shows some 550,000 distinct CDR3 sequences, 23% of them singletons. The sample in question was PBMCs, mostly from graft donor cells, obtained 360 days after TCRalphabeta/CD19-depleted stem cell transplant. The source of these receptors is a boy under two years old who had a stem cell transplant for acute myeloid leukemia, so the T cells may come from the graft donor.

The chain employs TRBV6-1 and TRBJ2-5; TRBD2 matches 11 bases. Germline values: CDR1 MNHNS, CDR2 SASEGT. The CDR3 extends over 15 amino acids. V lost 4 bases, J lost 3 bases, and 4 bases stayed unmatched. The CDR3 nucleotides read TGTGCCAGCAGTGCTGTAGCGGGGGGGAAAGAGACCCAGTACTTC. Encoded protein: CASSAVAGGKETQYF.

The genes are TRBV6-5 and TRBJ2-1; 8 nucleotides align to TRBD1. Germline-derived CDR1 and CDR2 are MNHEY and SVGAGI. The CDR3 runs 15 residues. J was trimmed by 6 bases and V by 2 bases; bases with no gene match: 6. As DNA, the CDR3 is TGTGCCAGCAGTTACCGAAGACAGGGGAGCAATGAGCAGTTCTTC. Amino acids: CASSYRRQGSNEQFF.

This clonotype was counted only a few times. This sequence may be a read error, since a much larger clone differs from it by one base. The J gene is TRBJ2-1, the V gene TRBV11-2; D gene ambiguous. The CDR3 length is 13 residues. In germline, CDR1 is SGHAT, CDR2 FQNNGV. Deletions cut 0 bases from V and 3 bases from J, with 3 bases between. In DNA, the CDR3 is TGTGCCAGCAGCTTAGAGAACTACAATGAGCAGTTCTTC. It yields the protein CASSLENYNEQFF.

The chain combines TRBV21-1 with TRBJ2-3; the table names TRBD1, a call not compared with the DNA. TRBV21-1 is tagged as a pseudogene. This CDR3 region has 17 residues. DNA of the CDR3: TGTGCCAGCAGGGGGGCGACCTGGACAGCTAGCACAGATACGCAGTATTTT. It codes for CASRGATWTASTDTQYF.

The rearrangement joins TRBV12-3 or TRBV12-4 to TRBJ2-5; 7 bases line up with TRBD1. This CDR3 has 14 amino acids. The V segment lost 2 bases and the J segment 5 bases; nucleotides outside the gene matches: 5. The DNA of the CDR3 is TGTGCCAGCAGTTTACACAGGGGTAACGAGACCCAGTACTTC. This gives the protein CASSLHRGNETQYF.

There are many counts of this clonotype. The rearrangement links TRBV29-1 to TRBJ2-7, with TRBD1 identical over 7 bases. This CDR3 region has 15 residues. Germline CDR1 is SQVTM and CDR2 is ANQGSEA. V lost 1 base to trimming and J lost 2 bases; unmatched junction nucleotides: 8. This CDR3 reads CSVEVRGQPTYEQYF. The CDR3 bases are TGCAGCGTTGAAGTAAGGGGACAGCCGACCTACGAGCAGTACTTC.

This clonotype was recorded a few times. CDR3 region: CASSLGAREQFF. The CDR3 region has the DNA TGCGCCAGCAGCCTTGGGGCGCGGGAGCAGTTCTTC. This chain links TRBV5-1 with TRBJ2-1; possible D gene TRBD1, 5 bases. CDR1 and CDR2 (germline): SGHRS, YFSETQ. This CDR3 is 12 amino acids long. Trimming pared 4 bases from V and 10 bases from J, leaving 12 bases between. Full variable domain (outside the CDR3, taken from reference TRBV5-1 and TRBJ2-1): KAGVTQTPRYLIKTRGQQVTLSCSPISGHRSVSWYQQTPGQGLQFLFEYFSETQRNKGNFPGRFSGRQFSNSRSEMNVSTLELGDSALYLCASSLGAREQFFGPGTRLTVL.

This clonotype was observed many times. CDR3 residues: CATTNRGGAGALEQYF. CDR3 sequence (DNA): TGTGCCACCACGAATCGGGGGGGAGCGGGGGCCCTTGAGCAGTACTTC. V and J are TRBV6-5 and TRBJ2-7; 8 bases match TRBD2. Looked up from germline, CDR1 is MNHEY and CDR2 is SVGAGI. The CDR3 sequence is 16 residues long. Germline trimming cut 10 bases from V and 7 bases from J; bases unmatched to any gene: 21.

V gene TRBV20-1 combines with J gene TRBJ2-1; the D call may be TRBD1 or TRBD2 (5 bases each). Trimming shortened V by 2 bases and J by 6 bases, and 11 bases separated the two germline ends. This CDR3 spans 13 amino acids. The germline V gene has CDR1 DFQATT and CDR2 SNEGSKA (reference sequence). The CDR3 DNA follows: TGCAGTGCTAGACACCGGGACGGCAATGAGCAGTTCTTC. The encoded protein is CSARHRDGNEQFF.

J is TRBJ1-4 and V is TRBV29-1; D is undetermined. The CDR3 runs to 14 residues. V lost 4 bases and J 0 bases, leaving 9 bases between the germline ends. Per germline, CDR1 SQVTM and CDR2 ANQGSEA. The CDR3 protein is CSVGGGTTNEKLFF. As DNA, the CDR3 is TGCAGCGTTGGAGGCGGGACAACTAATGAAAAACTGTTTTTT.

The sample holds one count of this clonotype. V gene TRBV6-2 or TRBV6-3 combines with J gene TRBJ2-5; the match to TRBD1 covers 8 bases. Looked up from germline, CDR1 is MNHEY and CDR2 is SVGEGT. V shed 4 bases and J 5 bases; nucleotides not matched to a gene: 6. CDR3 length equals 14 residues. The CDR3 spells CASSSQGAWETQYF. As DNA, the CDR3 is TGTGCCAGCAGTTCCCAGGGGGCGTGGGAGACCCAGTACTTC.

This clonotype turned up a few times. V usage is TRBV5-1 and J usage is TRBJ2-7; D perhaps matches TRBD1 (5 bases). CDR3 size: 15 residues. Deletions cut 0 bases from V and 1 base from J, with 11 bases between. Germline V gene sequence: CDR1 SGHRS, CDR2 YFSETQ. Here the CDR3 DNA reads TGCGCCAGCAGCTTGGCCCGGACACCTTCCTACGAGCAGTACGTC. Translated: CASSLARTPSYEQYV.

Many counts were recorded for this clonotype. The chain carries TRBV10-3 and TRBJ2-7; 9 bases match TRBD1. The V and J ends lost 6 bases and 6 bases, in that order; junction bases with no gene match: 3. The germline CDR1 and CDR2 sequences are ENHRY and SYGVKD. The length of the CDR3 is 12 residues. CDR3 amino acids: CAISGQGIEQYF. DNA of the CDR3: TGTGCCATCAGCGGACAGGGGATCGAGCAGTACTTC.

This chain uses TRBV27 with TRBJ2-1; no reliable D call. CDR3 length equals 16 residues. Trimming took 1 base from V and 0 from J, leaving 10 bases between them. Germline V lookup: CDR1 MNHEY, CDR2 SMNVEV (reference sequence). The CDR3 DNA is TGTGCCAGCAGTTTATATGGGGTGAGCTCCTACAATGAGCAGTTCTTC. Translated: CASSLYGVSSYNEQFF.

Regarding this clonotype: No conserved phenylalanine or tryptophan is present at the end of the CDR3, so a read error is the likely explanation. The CDR3 DNA is TGCAGTGCTAGAGATCTCAGGGGATCCCTAAGCGACCAGTACGTC. Its translation is CSARDLRGSLSDQYV. The chain combines TRBV20-1 with TRBJ2-5, with a possible D match to TRBD1 (6 bases). Per germline, CDR1 DFQATT and CDR2 SNEGSKA (reference sequence). The ends were cut back, 0 bases at V and 10 bases at J, with 21 bases in the middle. This CDR3 comprises 15 residues.

V usage is TRBV7-8 and J usage is TRBJ1-1, with 8 bases identical to TRBD1. The CDR3 runs 18 residues. V lost 5 bases to trimming and J lost 5 bases; unmatched junction nucleotides: 19. Germline CDR1 is SGHVS and CDR2 is FQNEAQ. CDR3 protein: CASSPPVGQGASGTEAFF. The DNA for the CDR3 is TGTGCCAGCAGCCCACCCGTAGGACAGGGCGCCTCTGGGACTGAAGCTTTCTTT.

This clonotype was detected once. The chain is built from TRBV7-8 and TRBJ2-5; D is unresolved. V was trimmed by 0 bases and J by 6 bases, leaving 14 bases between them. The CDR3 is made up of 15 amino acids. Per the germline V gene, CDR1 is SGHVS and CDR2 is FQNEAQ. The CDR3 DNA reads TGTGCCAGCAGCTTAGCGCAGGCGACCGTACAGACCCAGTACTTC. Translated, it gives CASSLAQATVQTQYF.

The chain uses TRBV5-5 and TRBJ1-5; 7 bases fit TRBD1. This CDR3 has 16 residues. J gave up 0 bases and V 4 bases, and 7 bases lay outside the gene matches. Germline-derived CDR1 and CDR2 are SGHKS and YYEKEE (reference sequence). For the CDR3, the DNA is TGTGCCAGCAGCCCCGGGACAGACTATAGCAATCAGCCCCAGCATTTT. The encoded protein is CASSPGTDYSNQPQHF.

This clonotype has ten or more counts. This chain connects TRBV20-1 to TRBJ2-7; no firm D call. The CDR3 loop spans 12 amino acids. V lost 1 base and J lost 3, with 7 bases in between. Germline CDR1 reads DFQATT; CDR2 reads SNEGSKA (reference sequence). The CDR3 sequence is CSARAYRYEQYV. CDR3 DNA sequence: TGCAGTGCTAGAGCCTACCGCTACGAGCAGTACGTC.

This clonotype was observed many times. The chain uses TRBV14 and TRBJ2-1; 8 nucleotides agree with TRBD2. V trimming: 6 bases; J trimming: 6 bases; junction bases outside the gene matches: 7. The CDR3 loop spans 14 amino acids. CDR1 and CDR2 from the germline V gene are SGHDN and FVKESK. Here the CDR3 DNA reads TGTGCCAGCAGGGACGGGAGGGCTCTCAATGAGCAGTTCTTC. The encoded protein is CASRDGRALNEQFF.

The chain couples TRBV30 to TRBJ2-4; the match to TRBD1 covers 8 bases. Trimming removed 0 bases from V and 6 bases from J; junction bases left unmatched: 10. CDR1 is GTSNPN and CDR2 is SVGIG in the germline V gene (reference sequence). This CDR3 contains 16 residues. In DNA, the CDR3 is TGTGCCTGGAGTGTAGGATTTCGGACAGGGCTAAACATTCAGTACTTC. Its translation: CAWSVGFRTGLNIQYF.

The V call is TRBV29-1, the J call TRBJ1-1; D gene uncertain. Germline V CDR1 and CDR2: SQVTM, ANQGSEA. V dropped 1 base and J dropped 4 bases, with 13 bases sitting between them. The CDR3 is made up of 14 amino acids. The CDR3 loop reads CSVEVDLISTEAFF. The CDR3 DNA is TGCAGCGTTGAAGTGGATCTGATAAGCACTGAAGCTTTCTTT.

The sample holds many counts of this clonotype. This chain connects TRBV29-1 to TRBJ2-3, with D unresolved. V was cut by 2 bases and J by 2 bases, with 20 bases left in between. Germline V lookup: CDR1 SQVTM, CDR2 ANQGSEA. The CDR3 covers 17 residues. This CDR3 is CSVEFKDLIGPTDTQYF. The CDR3 DNA is TGCAGCGTTGAATTCAAGGACCTAATCGGCCCCACAGATACGCAGTATTTT.

V and J are TRBV7-9 and TRBJ2-5; either TRBD1 or TRBD2 may fit D (5 bases each). CDR3 size: 13 residues. Trimming stripped 5 bases from V and 3 bases from J, with 10 bases between. Germline V CDR1 and CDR2: SEHNR, FQNEAQ (reference sequence). The CDR3: CASSHGTEETQYF. In DNA form, the CDR3 reads TGTGCCAGCAGCCACGGGACGGAAGAGACCCAGTACTTC.

The chain uses TRBV28 and TRBJ2-1, with a tentative D call TRBD1 (6 bases). The V and J ends lost 7 bases and 3 bases respectively, with 19 bases between them. This CDR3 spans 16 amino acids. The germline V gene encodes CDR1 MDHEN and CDR2 SYDVKM. The CDR3 region is CASTPGGTPFYNEQFF. The CDR3 nucleotides are TGTGCCAGCACCCCAGGTGGGACACCTTTCTACAATGAGCAGTTCTTC.

This rearrangement joins TRBV15 to TRBJ2-5; D gene uncertain. CDR3 length equals 15 residues. Germline CDR1 LNHNV, CDR2 YYDKDF (reference sequence). The V end lost 4 bases, the J end lost 2 bases, and 14 bases lay between the germline ends. The CDR3 loop reads CATSKISLRQETQYF. As DNA, the CDR3 is TGTGCCACCAGCAAAATATCCCTTAGGCAAGAGACCCAGTACTTC.

The chain joins TRBV20-1 to TRBJ2-6; 7 nucleotides agree with TRBD2. In germline, CDR1 is DFQATT, CDR2 SNEGSKA (reference sequence). The CDR3 sequence is 16 residues long. The V and J ends lost 3 bases and 0 bases, in that order; junction bases with no gene match: 5. The DNA for the CDR3 is TGCAGTGCTAGGGGAGGGCCCAGCTCTGGGGCCAACGTCCTGACTTTC. Its protein is CSARGGPSSGANVLTF.

This clonotype was observed a handful of times. The V and J genes are TRBV13 and TRBJ1-2; 10 positions match TRBD1. The CDR3 runs to 14 residues. Trimming removed 5 bases from V and 6 bases from J; junction bases left unmatched: 6. Germline loops: CDR1 PRHDT, CDR2 FYEKMQ (reference sequence). CDR3: CASSPQTGGDGYTF. CDR3 DNA sequence: TGTGCCAGCAGCCCTCAGACAGGGGGCGATGGCTACACCTTC.

This clonotype was seen more than once but under ten times. The chain employs TRBV20-1 and TRBJ2-5; no firm D call. The CDR3 sequence is 15 residues long. Looked up from germline, CDR1 is DFQATT and CDR2 is SNEGSKA (reference sequence). The V end was cut by 0 bases, the J end by 5 bases, with 16 bases between. The CDR3 DNA sequence: TGCAGTGCTAGAGAAGGCCCGGCCCACGGGGAGACCCAGTACTTC. The encoded protein is CSAREGPAHGETQYF.

The rearrangement uses TRBV18 and TRBJ1-6; D is possibly TRBD1 (6 bases). V dropped 3 bases and J dropped 10 bases, with 13 bases sitting between them. This CDR3 spans 14 amino acids. The V gene's germline CDR1 is KGHSH and CDR2 LQKENI. The CDR3 bases are TGTGCCAGCTCACCCTTACAGGGCAGGTCACCCCTCCACTTT. This codes for CASSPLQGRSPLHF.